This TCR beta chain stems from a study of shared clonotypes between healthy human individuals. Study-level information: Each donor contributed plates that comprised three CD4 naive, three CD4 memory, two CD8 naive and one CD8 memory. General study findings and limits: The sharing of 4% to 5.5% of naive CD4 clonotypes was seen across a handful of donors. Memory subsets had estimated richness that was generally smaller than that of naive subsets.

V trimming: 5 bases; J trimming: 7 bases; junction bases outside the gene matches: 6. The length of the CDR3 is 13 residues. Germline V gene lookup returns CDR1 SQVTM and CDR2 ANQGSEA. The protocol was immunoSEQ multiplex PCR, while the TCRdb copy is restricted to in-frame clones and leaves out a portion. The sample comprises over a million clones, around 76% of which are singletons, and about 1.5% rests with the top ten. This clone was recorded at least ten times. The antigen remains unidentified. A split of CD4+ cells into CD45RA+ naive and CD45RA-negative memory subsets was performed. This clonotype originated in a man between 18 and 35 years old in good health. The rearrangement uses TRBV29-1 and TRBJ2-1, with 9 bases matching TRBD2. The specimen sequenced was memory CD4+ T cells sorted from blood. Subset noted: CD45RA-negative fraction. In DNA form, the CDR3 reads TGCAGCGTTCTTGGGCTAGCGGGGAATGAGCAGTTCTTC. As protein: CSVLGLAGNEQFF.